This TCR beta chain was identified in a study of shared clonotypes between healthy human individuals. The CDR3 has 14 residues. Trimming cost V 1 base and J 5 bases, with 9 bases left between them. Germline V gene data show CDR1 as SGHVS and CDR2 as FNYEAQ. Assay used: immunoSEQ multiplex PCR; TCRdb lists only in-frame clones, some missing. The sample shows around 95,000 clones, 65% to 70% of them seen only once. Material for sequencing was memory CD8+ T cells sorted from blood. Subset indicated: CD45RO+ cells pooled with CCR7-negative TemRA cells. This chain uses TRBV7-6 with TRBJ1-5; D is undetermined. The receptor was isolated from a man under 40 in good health. Written as DNA, the CDR3 is TGTGCCAGCAGCTTAGGGACCAACGATCAGCCCCAGCATTTT. Amino acids: CASSLGTNDQPQHF.